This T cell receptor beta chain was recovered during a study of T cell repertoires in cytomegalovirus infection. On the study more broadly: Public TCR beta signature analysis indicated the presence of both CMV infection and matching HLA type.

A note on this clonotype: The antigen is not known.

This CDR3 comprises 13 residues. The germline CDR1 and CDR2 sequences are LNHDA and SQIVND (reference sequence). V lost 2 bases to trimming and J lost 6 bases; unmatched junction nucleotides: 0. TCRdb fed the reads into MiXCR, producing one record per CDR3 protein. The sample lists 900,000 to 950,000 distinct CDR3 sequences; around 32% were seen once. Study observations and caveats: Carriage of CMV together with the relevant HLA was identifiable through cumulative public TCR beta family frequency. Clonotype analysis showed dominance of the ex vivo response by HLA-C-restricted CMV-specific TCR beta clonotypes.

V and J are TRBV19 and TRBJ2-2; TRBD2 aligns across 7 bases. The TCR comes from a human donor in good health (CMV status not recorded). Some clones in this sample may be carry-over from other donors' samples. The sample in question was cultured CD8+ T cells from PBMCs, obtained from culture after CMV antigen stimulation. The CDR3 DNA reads TGTGCCAGTAGTATACGGGGGGCCGGGGAGCTGTTTTTT. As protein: CASSIRGAGELFF.